What follows are 27 T cell receptor beta chains derived from one specimen sequenced in a study of beta chain features in type 1 diabetes. Study conclusions and caveats: Across all four CD4+ subsets, people with type 1 diabetes showed modestly shorter TCRB CDR3s.

Isolated RNA was reverse transcribed in full, so expressed TCRB transcripts were sequenced. Sequencing used immunoSEQ multiplex PCR; TCRdb keeps in-frame clones, though not all of them. The sample includes about 150,000 clones, about a tenth of them seen just once. These receptors have no identified antigens. The material sequenced was central memory CD4+ T cells from blood. These TCRs come from a man between 25 and 39 years old with type 1 diabetes.

This clone has just a few counts. V is TRBV19 and J is TRBJ1-1; D ambiguous. Germline loops: CDR1 LNHDA, CDR2 SQIVND (reference sequence). Trimming took 7 bases from V and 5 from J, leaving 17 bases between them. The CDR3 totals 14 residues. CDR3 sequence: CASTRVGEGTEAFF. CDR3 in DNA: TGTGCCAGTACTAGGGTCGGGGAGGGAACTGAAGCTTTCTTT.

This clone showed up just a few times. This chain connects TRBV6-6 to TRBJ1-2; a weak D match, TRBD1 (5 bases). Germline CDR1 reads MNHNY; CDR2 reads SVGAGI (reference sequence). CDR3 length: 15 amino acids. V was trimmed by 6 bases and J by 0 bases, leaving 14 bases between them. The CDR3 nucleotides are TGTGCCAGCAGACCGAACAGGTTCCCTAACTATGGCTACACCTTC. It encodes CASRPNRFPNYGYTF.

This clone appeared a few times. This chain connects TRBV29-1 to TRBJ2-2; TRBD1 matches at 7 bases. The CDR3 covers 15 residues. Germline values: CDR1 SQVTM, CDR2 ANQGSEA. CDR3 nucleotide sequence: TGCAGTGGTAGGACAGGTTTTTTCCCAACCGGGGAGCTGTTTTTT. It yields the protein CSGRTGFFPTGELFF.

This clone was picked up a small number of times. The chain combines TRBV5-6 with TRBJ2-6; TRBD1 aligns across 9 bases. The CDR3 contains 18 residues. Trimming cost V 4 bases and J 2 bases; bases outside gene matches: 10. Germline-derived CDR1 and CDR2 are SGHDT and YYEEEE. CDR3 in DNA: TGTGCCAGCAGCGATCGGACAGGGGTTTCTGCTGGGGCCAACGTCCTGACTTTC. Its protein is CASSDRTGVSAGANVLTF.

The chain employs TRBV7-2 and TRBJ1-2; D is perhaps TRBD1 (5 bases). Germline loops: CDR1 SGHTA, CDR2 FQGNSA. There are 14 residues in the CDR3. V was shortened by 5 bases and J by 5 bases, with 15 bases between the two germline ends. The CDR3 loop is CASSARFDSYGYTF. The DNA of the CDR3 is TGTGCCAGCAGCGCGAGGTTTGACAGTTATGGCTACACCTTC.

The genes are TRBV2 and TRBJ1-2, with unresolved D. Germline CDR1 and CDR2: SNHLY and FYNNEI. Trimming shortened V by 1 base and J by 10 bases, and 7 bases separated the two germline ends. The CDR3 contains 11 residues. The CDR3 region has the DNA TGTGCCAGCAGTGAAGGTGCACTCTACACCTTC. Translation: CASSEGALYTF. Combining the CDR3 with reference TRBV2 and TRBJ1-2 gives the whole variable domain EPEVTQTPSHQVTQMGQEVILRCVPISNHLYFYWYRQILGQKVEFLVSFYNNEISEKSEIFDDQFSVERPDGSNFTLKIRSTKLEDSAMYFCASSEGALYTFGSGTRLTVV.

The rearrangement uses TRBV30 and TRBJ2-3; maybe TRBD1 (6 bases). Germline CDR1 and CDR2: GTSNPN and SVGIG (reference sequence). V was pared by 0 bases and J by 3 bases, with 16 bases between. The CDR3 runs 16 residues. The DNA of the CDR3 is TGTGCCTGGAGTGTACCAGGGGCCGGTTTTACAGATACGCAGTATTTT. It translates to CAWSVPGAGFTDTQYF.

This clone was seen only a few times. The chain couples TRBV9 to TRBJ2-1; D remains unclear. The CDR3 is 11 residues long. The germline V gene has CDR1 SGDLS and CDR2 YYNGEE. V gave up 4 bases and J gave up 6 bases, with 5 bases separating them. DNA of the CDR3: TGTGCCAGCAGCAATCTCAATGAGCAGTTCTTC. Encoded protein: CASSNLNEQFF. The full variable domain, in which reference TRBV9 and TRBJ2-1 provide the parts outside the CDR3, is DSGVTQTPKHLITATGQRVTLRCSPRSGDLSVYWYQQSLDQGLQFLIQYYNGEERAKGNILERFSAQQFPDLHSELNLSSLELGDSALYFCASSNLNEQFFGPGTRLTVL.

This clone was counted a few times. V usage is TRBV6-1 and J usage is TRBJ2-3; 9 bases are a match to TRBD1. This CDR3 contains 15 residues. Per the germline V gene, CDR1 is MNHNS and CDR2 is SASEGT. V was clipped by 2 bases and J by 1 base; unmatched bases: 1. CDR3 DNA sequence: TGTGCCAGCAGTGAAAGGGACAGGGGCACAGATACGCAGTATTTT. It codes for CASSERDRGTDTQYF.

This clone was detected only a few times. The rearrangement links TRBV29-1 to TRBJ1-4; tentative D call: TRBD1 (6 bases). Looked up from germline, CDR1 is SQVTM and CDR2 is ANQGSEA. The germline V and J ends were trimmed by 2 bases and 5 bases, with 9 bases remaining between them. The CDR3 totals 13 residues. CDR3 sequence (DNA): TGCAGCGTTGAACTGGACAGAAATGAAAAACTGTTTTTT. Amino acids: CSVELDRNEKLFF.

The J gene is TRBJ2-5, the V gene TRBV7-2; TRBD1 matches 8 bases. The germline gives CDR1 SGHTA, CDR2 FQGNSA. The CDR3 totals 14 residues. The junction had 5 bases not matched to a gene; V was cut back by 5 bases and J by 3 bases. CDR3 sequence reads: CASSPGTGEETQYF. For the CDR3, the DNA is TGTGCCAGCAGCCCCGGGACAGGAGAAGAGACCCAGTACTTC.

This rearrangement joins TRBV4-2 to TRBJ2-1; 8 bases align to TRBD2. Germline V gene sequence: CDR1 LGHNA, CDR2 YNFKEQ. This CDR3 has 15 amino acids. The ends lost 0 bases at V and 8 bases at J; junction bases unmatched: 6. For the CDR3, the DNA is TGTGCCAGCAGCCAAGATGACGCGGGGGGCGATGAGCAGTTCTTC. This translates into CASSQDDAGGDEQFF.

The rearrangement uses TRBV4-1 and TRBJ1-2; D remains ambiguous. Per germline, CDR1 MGHRA and CDR2 YSYEKL. The V and J ends lost 2 bases and 6 bases respectively, with 16 bases between them. The CDR3 is 15 residues long. This chain's CDR3 is CASSQYEESLDGYTF. CDR3 nucleotides: TGCGCCAGCAGCCAATACGAGGAGTCGCTGGATGGCTACACCTTC.

This clone turned up a few times. V and J are TRBV11-2 and TRBJ2-4, with TRBD2 matching 8 bases. Germline CDR1 reads SGHAT; CDR2 reads FQNNGV. The CDR3 spans 14 residues. V shed 6 bases and J 9 bases; nucleotides not matched to a gene: 10. CDR3 DNA: TGTGCCAGCAGTAGAGACAGGCGGGAGGTCATTCAGTACTTC. As protein: CASSRDRREVIQYF.

This clone was seen more than once but under ten times. V gene TRBV11-2 combines with J gene TRBJ2-1; 9 bases agree with TRBD2. V was pared by 4 bases and J by 3 bases, with 10 bases of the junction left unmatched. The germline V gene has CDR1 SGHAT and CDR2 FQNNGV. The CDR3 totals 17 residues. CDR3 loop: CASSSLRGRAVYNEQFF. The CDR3 DNA reads TGTGCCAGCAGCTCTCTTCGCGGGAGGGCCGTCTACAATGAGCAGTTCTTC.

This clone was counted at least ten times. The rearrangement uses TRBV7-2 and TRBJ2-7; 8 nucleotides line up with TRBD2. CDR1 SGHTA and CDR2 FQGNSA come from the germline V gene. The CDR3 sequence is 15 residues long. The V and J ends lost 5 bases and 0 bases, in that order; junction bases with no gene match: 6. CDR3 sequence (DNA): TGTGCCAGCAGCAGAGCCGGGACTAGCTCCTACGAGCAGTACTTC. This sequence encodes CASSRAGTSSYEQYF. Full variable domain (remainder filled in from reference TRBV7-2 and TRBJ2-7): GAGVSQSPSNKVTEKGKDVELRCDPISGHTALYWYRQSLGQGLEFLIYFQGNSAPDKSGLPSDRFSAERTGGSVSTLTIQRTQQEDSAVYLCASSRAGTSSYEQYFGPGTRLTVT.

V is TRBV30 and J is TRBJ2-3, with 7 bases identical to TRBD2. V lost 3 bases, J lost 4 bases, and 10 bases stayed unmatched. Germline V gives CDR1 GTSNPN, CDR2 SVGIG (reference sequence). CDR3 length: 15 residues. CDR3 coding DNA: TGTGCCTGGAGGTACCTCGGCGGGAGCCCAGATACGCAGTATTTT. Its protein is CAWRYLGGSPDTQYF.

This clone was counted only a few times. This sequence joins TRBV18 and TRBJ2-7; 9 bases agree with TRBD2. The trim removed 3 bases at V and 2 bases at J, leaving 5 bases unmatched. The CDR3 loop spans 15 amino acids. CDR1 and CDR2 (germline): KGHSH, LQKENI. The CDR3 reads CASSPSLAGAYEQYF. CDR3 in DNA: TGTGCCAGCTCACCTTCACTAGCGGGCGCCTACGAGCAGTACTTC.

The chain joins TRBV7-6 to TRBJ2-3; tentative D call: TRBD2 (5 bases). The CDR3 extends over 13 amino acids. Trimming took off 5 bases at V and 4 bases at J, with 10 bases between the two ends. CDR1 and CDR2 (germline): SGHVS, FNYEAQ. DNA of the CDR3: TGTGCCAGCAGCCTTGAGGGCTCAGATACGCAGTATTTT. Its translation is CASSLEGSDTQYF.

The rearrangement links TRBV2 to TRBJ2-7, with D unclear. Looked up from germline, CDR1 is SNHLY and CDR2 is FYNNEI. CDR3 length: 11 amino acids. Trimming removed 4 bases at V and 4 bases at J, with 5 bases between. The CDR3 DNA is TGTGCCAGCAGTGCTAATTACGAGCAGTACTTC. The encoded protein is CASSANYEQYF.

This clone appeared a few times. This chain connects TRBV10-3 to TRBJ1-1, with 9 nucleotides matching TRBD1. After removal of 4 bases from V and 2 bases from J, the junction contained 5 bases not matched to a gene. The CDR3 is made up of 15 amino acids. Germline CDR1 reads ENHRY; CDR2 reads SYGVKD. Here the CDR3 DNA reads TGTGCCATCAGTGTGGGACAGGGATATAACACTGAAGCTTTCTTT. Residues: CAISVGQGYNTEAFF.

The chain joins TRBV7-9 to TRBJ1-2; no clear D. Germline V gives CDR1 SEHNR, CDR2 FQNEAQ (reference sequence). The V end lost 1 base, the J end lost 2 bases, and 8 bases lay between the germline ends. The length of the CDR3 is 14 residues. This chain's CDR3 is CASSLGGINYGYTF. CDR3 nucleotide sequence: TGTGCCAGCAGCTTAGGAGGGATAAACTATGGCTACACCTTC.

This clone was detected only a few times. The J gene is TRBJ2-6, the V gene TRBV27; 8 bases are shared with TRBD1. The V segment lost 2 bases and the J segment 4 bases; nucleotides outside the gene matches: 13. The CDR3 extends over 19 amino acids. Looked up from germline, CDR1 is MNHEY and CDR2 is SMNVEV (reference sequence). Here the CDR3 reads CASSLRWGQGAYGANVLTF. The CDR3, as DNA: TGTGCCAGCAGTTTAAGGTGGGGCCAGGGGGCTTACGGGGCCAACGTCCTGACTTTC.

V and J are TRBV7-9 and TRBJ1-2, with 10 bases lining up with TRBD1. Germline V CDR1 and CDR2: SEHNR, FQNEAQ (reference sequence). The CDR3 sequence is 14 residues long. V gave up 5 bases and J gave up 6 bases; unmatched junction bases: 6. The chain's CDR3 is CASSASGTGDGYTF. CDR3 in DNA: TGTGCCAGCAGCGCCTCCGGGACAGGGGATGGCTACACCTTC.

The V call is TRBV4-3, the J call TRBJ1-1; tentatively, D is TRBD1 (5 bases). The germline V gene encodes CDR1 LGHNA and CDR2 YSLEER. CDR3 size: 14 residues. Deletions cut 0 bases from V and 5 bases from J, with 10 bases between. As DNA, the CDR3 is TGCGCCAGCAGCCAAGAGCCTGGGGGGACTGAAGCTTTCTTT. The encoded protein is CASSQEPGGTEAFF.

This clone has more than one count but fewer than ten. The chain has TRBV9 and TRBJ2-5; weak D call: TRBD2 (5 bases). CDR3 length equals 15 residues. V was pared by 2 bases and J by 3 bases, with 14 bases between. The germline V gene has CDR1 SGDLS and CDR2 YYNGEE. CDR3 coding DNA: TGTGCCAGCAGCGTGGGAGCAGTGCTTGAAGAGACCCAGTACTTC. This encodes CASSVGAVLEETQYF.

This clone came up a few times. The chain is built from TRBV18 and TRBJ1-1; a possible D gene is TRBD1 (6 bases). The germline V gene has CDR1 KGHSH and CDR2 LQKENI. The V end lost 8 bases, the J end lost 7 bases, and 17 bases lay between the germline ends. The CDR3 spans 13 residues. The CDR3 is CASQSLQGHEAFF. CDR3 coding DNA: TGTGCCAGCCAAAGTCTACAGGGTCATGAAGCTTTCTTT.